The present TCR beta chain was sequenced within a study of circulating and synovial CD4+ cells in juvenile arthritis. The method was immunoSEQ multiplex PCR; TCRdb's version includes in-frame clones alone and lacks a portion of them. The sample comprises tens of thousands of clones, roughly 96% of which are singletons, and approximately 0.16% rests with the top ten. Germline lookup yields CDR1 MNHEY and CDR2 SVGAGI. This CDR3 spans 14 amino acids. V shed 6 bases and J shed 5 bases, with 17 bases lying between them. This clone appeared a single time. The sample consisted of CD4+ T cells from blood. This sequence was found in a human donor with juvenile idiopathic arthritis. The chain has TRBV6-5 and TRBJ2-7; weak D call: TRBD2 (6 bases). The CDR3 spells CASSRGTVANEQYF. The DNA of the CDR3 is TGTGCCAGCAGCCGCGGGACGGTCGCAAACGAGCAGTACTTC.